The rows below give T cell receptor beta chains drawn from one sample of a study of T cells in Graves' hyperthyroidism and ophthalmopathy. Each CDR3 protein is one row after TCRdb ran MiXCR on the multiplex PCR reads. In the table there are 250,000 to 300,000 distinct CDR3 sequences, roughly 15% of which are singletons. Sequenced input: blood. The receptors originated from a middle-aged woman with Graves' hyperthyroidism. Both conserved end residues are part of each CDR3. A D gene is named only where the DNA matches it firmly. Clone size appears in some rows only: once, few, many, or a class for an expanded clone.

CASSLSVGAAEAFF,TGTGCCAGCAGCTTATCTGTGGGGGCGGCTGAAGCTTTCTTT,14,TRBV7-2,.,TRBJ1-1,.
CASSENAIGGRKLFF,TGTGCCAGCAGTGAAAATGCCATAGGAGGGAGAAAACTGTTTTTT,15,TRBV6-1,.,TRBJ1-4,many
CSARDLGSHYNEQFF,TGCAGTGCTAGAGATCTCGGCAGCCACTACAATGAGCAGTTCTTC,15,TRBV20-1,.,TRBJ2-1,.
CASSLSGPQNTEAFF,TGCGCCAGCAGCCTCTCGGGACCCCAGAACACTGAAGCTTTCTTT,15,TRBV5-1,.,TRBJ1-1,many
CASSLQGETEAFF,TGCGCCAGCAGCTTACAGGGGGAGACTGAAGCTTTCTTT,13,TRBV5-1,TRBD1,TRBJ1-1,many
CASSLGGSGQSWLNTGELFF,TGTGCCAGCAGCTTGGGCGGGTCAGGGCAAAGCTGGTTGAACACCGGGGAGCTGTTTTTT,20,TRBV11-3,.,TRBJ2-2,.
CASSRAGVLQHF,TGTGCCAGCAGCCGCGCCGGGGTTCTCCAGCATTTT,12,TRBV7-2,.,TRBJ1-5,many
CASSLAARSTDTQYF,TGTGCCAGCAGCTTAGCTGCCAGATCCACAGATACGCAGTATTTT,15,TRBV11-2,.,TRBJ2-3,many
CATSDHLWTGDQPQHF,TGTGCCACCAGTGACCACCTCTGGACAGGGGATCAGCCCCAGCATTTT,16,TRBV24-1,TRBD1,TRBJ1-5,many
CASSFMGPGELFF,TGTGCCAGCAGTTTCATGGGGCCCGGGGAGCTGTTTTTT,13,TRBV27,.,TRBJ2-2,many
CASRTAGANVLTF,TGTGCCAGCAGGACAGCTGGGGCCAACGTCCTGACTTTC,13,TRBV6-1,.,TRBJ2-6,few
CAWRPLWREGTQYF,TGTGCCTGGAGACCCCTTTGGCGGGAGGGGACCCAGTACTTC,14,TRBV30,TRBD2,TRBJ2-5,many
CASRGGGTDTGELFF,TGTGCCAGCAGGGGGGGGGGTACGGACACCGGGGAGCTGTTTTTT,15,TRBV6-1,TRBD2,TRBJ2-2,few
CSVEAGTDQGTDTQYF,TGCAGCGTTGAAGCCGGGACGGATCAAGGTACAGATACGCAGTATTTT,16,TRBV29-1,.,TRBJ2-3,.
CATSRDKGDRGTGTEAFF,TGTGCCACCAGCAGAGATAAGGGGGACAGGGGCACCGGAACCGAAGCTTTCTTT,18,TRBV15,TRBD1,TRBJ1-1,.
CASSYIPGQGNEKLFF,TGTGCCAGCAGCTACATTCCGGGACAGGGTAATGAAAAACTGTTTTTT,16,TRBV28,TRBD1,TRBJ1-4,many
CASSLGGRSTNEKLFF,TGCGCCAGCAGCTTGGGGGGCAGGTCGACTAATGAAAAACTGTTTTTT,16,TRBV5-1,.,TRBJ1-4,.
CAISGGDRGLWEQYF,TGTGCCATCAGTGGGGGAGACAGGGGGCTTTGGGAGCAGTACTTC,15,TRBV10-3,TRBD1,TRBJ2-7,few
CASSQPGRRNTEAFF,TGCGCCAGCAGCCAACCCGGCAGACGGAACACTGAAGCTTTCTTT,15,TRBV4-1,.,TRBJ1-1,few
CASSPGTGDNQPQHF,TGTGCCAGCTCACCAGGGACAGGGGACAATCAGCCCCAGCATTTT,15,TRBV18,TRBD1,TRBJ1-5,few
CSAGTSSYEQYF,TGCAGCGCCGGGACAAGCTCCTACGAGCAGTACTTC,12,TRBV29-1,.,TRBJ2-7,few
CASSFGREDTQYF,TGTGCCAGCAGTTTCGGTAGGGAAGATACGCAGTATTTT,13,TRBV12-3/TRBV12-4,.,TRBJ2-3,.
CASSDLQDTVEGSYGYTF,TGTGCCAGCAGTGATCTTCAGGACACCGTCGAGGGAAGCTATGGCTACACCTTC,18,TRBV2,.,TRBJ1-2,many
CASSPGQGEETQYF,TGTGCCAGCAGCCCGGGACAGGGAGAGGAGACCCAGTACTTC,14,TRBV7-3,TRBD1,TRBJ2-5,many
CASRRDREWGGYTF,TGTGCCAGCCGGCGGGACAGGGAATGGGGCGGCTACACCTTC,14,TRBV2,TRBD1,TRBJ1-2,many
CASSFGQLEQFF,TGTGCCAGCAGCTTCGGGCAGCTTGAGCAGTTCTTC,12,TRBV12-3/TRBV12-4,.,TRBJ2-1,many
CSVVDRSGDYGYTF,TGCAGCGTCGTAGACAGATCGGGGGATTATGGCTACACCTTC,14,TRBV29-1,.,TRBJ1-2,many
CASSPDRVPYGYTF,TGTGCCAGCTCACCTGACAGGGTGCCCTATGGCTACACCTTC,14,TRBV18,TRBD1,TRBJ1-2,many
CASSELADNEQFF,TGTGCCAGCAGTGAACTAGCGGACAATGAGCAGTTCTTC,13,TRBV2,TRBD2,TRBJ2-1,many
CAISEEGQGVCYNEQFF,TGTGCCATCAGTGAGGAGGGACAGGGGGTATGCTACAATGAGCAGTTCTTC,17,TRBV10-3,TRBD1,TRBJ2-1,.
CSARDPGQPTDTQYF,TGCAGTGCTAGAGATCCGGGACAGCCCACAGATACGCAGTATTTT,15,TRBV20-1,TRBD1,TRBJ2-3,many
CASSVYGKDTQYF,TGTGCCAGCAGCGTCTATGGGAAAGATACGCAGTATTTT,13,TRBV9,.,TRBJ2-3,.
CASSEAQGPTGELFF,TGTGCCAGCAGTGAAGCCCAAGGGCCCACCGGGGAGCTGTTTTTT,15,TRBV6-1,.,TRBJ2-2,.
CASSYSPYFGQVSGNTIYF,TGTGCCAGCAGTTACTCGCCCTACTTCGGACAGGTCTCTGGAAACACCATATATTTT,19,TRBV6-5,TRBD1,TRBJ1-3,many
CASSLGRETQYF,TGTGCCAGCAGCTTAGGGCGCGAGACCCAGTACTTC,12,TRBV7-2,.,TRBJ2-5,many
CASSLLTGTYEQYF,TGTGCCAGCAGCTTGTTGACAGGGACCTACGAGCAGTACTTC,14,TRBV7-9,TRBD1,TRBJ2-7,many
CASSLDIQAATDTQYF,TGCGCCAGCAGCTTGGATATCCAGGCGGCCACGGATACGCAGTATTTT,16,TRBV5-1,.,TRBJ2-3,many
CSARDRAGGGSYNEQFF,TGCAGTGCTAGAGATAGGGCGGGTGGGGGCTCCTACAATGAGCAGTTCTTC,17,TRBV20-1,.,TRBJ2-1,many
CASDRQGWGEAFF,TGTGCCAGCGATCGACAGGGGTGGGGTGAAGCTTTCTTT,13,TRBV6-2/TRBV6-3,TRBD1,TRBJ1-1,many
CASGVAYYEQYF,TGTGCCAGCGGAGTGGCCTACTACGAGCAGTACTTC,12,TRBV28,.,TRBJ2-7,.
CASSEGVRRNQPQHF,TGTGCCAGCAGTGAAGGAGTCAGGAGGAATCAGCCCCAGCATTTT,15,TRBV6-1,.,TRBJ1-5,.
CASSLGTENTEAFF,TGTGCCAGCTCACTCGGGACAGAAAACACTGAAGCTTTCTTT,14,TRBV18,TRBD1,TRBJ1-1,many
CASSTGQGAKSQPQHF,TGTGCCAGCAGCACCGGACAGGGGGCGAAATCTCAGCCCCAGCATTTT,16,TRBV5-6,TRBD1,TRBJ1-5,many
CASSQATGTYEQYF,TGTGCCAGCAGCCAAGCGACAGGGACCTACGAGCAGTACTTC,14,TRBV4-2,TRBD1,TRBJ2-7,many
CASSQGPSGSYEQYF,TGTGCCAGCAGTCAGGGGCCTAGCGGCTCCTACGAGCAGTACTTC,15,TRBV7-3,.,TRBJ2-7,many
CASRTGGRAEAFF,TGTGCCAGCAGGACAGGGGGCCGGGCCGAAGCTTTCTTT,13,TRBV27,TRBD1,TRBJ1-1,many
CASSVLKNTEAFF,TGTGCCAGCAGTGTCCTCAAGAACACTGAAGCTTTCTTT,13,TRBV28,.,TRBJ1-1,many
CASSQDEWKNTEAFF,TGTGCCAGCAGCCAAGATGAGTGGAAGAACACTGAAGCTTTCTTT,15,TRBV3-1,.,TRBJ1-1,many
CATPRTGAEKLFF,TGCGCCACCCCGAGGACAGGGGCGGAAAAACTGTTTTTT,13,TRBV5-1,TRBD1,TRBJ1-4,.
CASSSTSALYEQYF,TGTGCCAGCAGTTCCACCTCCGCTCTCTACGAGCAGTACTTC,14,TRBV28,.,TRBJ2-7,many
CASSGRGETQYF,TGTGCCAGCAGTGGTAGAGGAGAGACCCAGTACTTC,12,TRBV2,.,TRBJ2-5,many
CAISESYRVNTGELFF,TGTGCCATCAGTGAGTCGTACAGGGTAAACACCGGGGAGCTGTTTTTT,16,TRBV10-3,.,TRBJ2-2,.
CASSLAPGANVLTF,TGCGCCAGCAGCTTGGCCCCGGGGGCCAACGTCCTGACTTTC,14,TRBV5-1,.,TRBJ2-6,.
CSARDGQGTGYTF,TGCAGTGCTAGAGATGGACAGGGGACTGGCTACACCTTC,13,TRBV20-1,TRBD1,TRBJ1-2,many
CASSYSGTDTGELFF,TGTGCCAGCAGTTACAGCGGGACGGACACCGGGGAGCTGTTTTTT,15,TRBV6-1,TRBD2,TRBJ2-2,.
CSALTRTGANVLTF,TGCAGTGCTCTCACTAGGACTGGGGCCAACGTCCTGACTTTC,14,TRBV20-1,.,TRBJ2-6,.
CASMRHNSYEQYF,TGTGCCAGCATGAGGCATAACTCCTACGAGCAGTACTTC,13,TRBV25-1,.,TRBJ2-7,many
CASTQTASSTDTQYF,TGTGCCAGTACCCAGACAGCCTCTAGCACAGATACGCAGTATTTT,15,TRBV19,.,TRBJ2-3,.
CSARGGGVQETQYF,TGCAGTGCTAGAGGAGGCGGGGTCCAGGAGACCCAGTACTTC,14,TRBV20-1,.,TRBJ2-5,few